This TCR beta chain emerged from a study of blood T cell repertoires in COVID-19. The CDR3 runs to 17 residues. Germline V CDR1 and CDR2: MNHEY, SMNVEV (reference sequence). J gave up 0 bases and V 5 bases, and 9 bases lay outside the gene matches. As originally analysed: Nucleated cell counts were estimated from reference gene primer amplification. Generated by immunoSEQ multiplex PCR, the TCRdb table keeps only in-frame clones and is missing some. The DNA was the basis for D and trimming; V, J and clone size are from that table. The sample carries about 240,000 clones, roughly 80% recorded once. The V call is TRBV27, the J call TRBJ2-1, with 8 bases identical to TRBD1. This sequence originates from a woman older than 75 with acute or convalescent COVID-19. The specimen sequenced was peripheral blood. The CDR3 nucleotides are TGTGCCAGCAGTCCCTCAGGGGGCATAAGCTCCTACAATGAGCAGTTCTTC. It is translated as CASSPSGGISSYNEQFF.